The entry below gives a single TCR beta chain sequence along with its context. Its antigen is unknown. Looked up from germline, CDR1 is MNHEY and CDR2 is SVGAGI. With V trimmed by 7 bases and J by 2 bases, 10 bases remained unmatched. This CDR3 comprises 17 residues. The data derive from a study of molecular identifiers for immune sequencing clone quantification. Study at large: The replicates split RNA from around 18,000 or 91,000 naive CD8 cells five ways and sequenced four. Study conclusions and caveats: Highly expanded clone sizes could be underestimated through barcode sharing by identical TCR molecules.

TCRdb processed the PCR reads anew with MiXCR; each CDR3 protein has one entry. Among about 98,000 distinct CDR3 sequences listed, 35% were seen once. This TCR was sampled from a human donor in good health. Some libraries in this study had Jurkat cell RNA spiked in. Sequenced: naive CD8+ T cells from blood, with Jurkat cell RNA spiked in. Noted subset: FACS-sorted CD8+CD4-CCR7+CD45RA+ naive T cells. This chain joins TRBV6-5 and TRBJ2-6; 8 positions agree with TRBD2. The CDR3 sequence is CASTTGGGFAGANVLTF. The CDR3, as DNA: TGTGCCAGCACCACGGGGGGGGGGTTTGCTGGGGCCAACGTCCTGACTTTC.